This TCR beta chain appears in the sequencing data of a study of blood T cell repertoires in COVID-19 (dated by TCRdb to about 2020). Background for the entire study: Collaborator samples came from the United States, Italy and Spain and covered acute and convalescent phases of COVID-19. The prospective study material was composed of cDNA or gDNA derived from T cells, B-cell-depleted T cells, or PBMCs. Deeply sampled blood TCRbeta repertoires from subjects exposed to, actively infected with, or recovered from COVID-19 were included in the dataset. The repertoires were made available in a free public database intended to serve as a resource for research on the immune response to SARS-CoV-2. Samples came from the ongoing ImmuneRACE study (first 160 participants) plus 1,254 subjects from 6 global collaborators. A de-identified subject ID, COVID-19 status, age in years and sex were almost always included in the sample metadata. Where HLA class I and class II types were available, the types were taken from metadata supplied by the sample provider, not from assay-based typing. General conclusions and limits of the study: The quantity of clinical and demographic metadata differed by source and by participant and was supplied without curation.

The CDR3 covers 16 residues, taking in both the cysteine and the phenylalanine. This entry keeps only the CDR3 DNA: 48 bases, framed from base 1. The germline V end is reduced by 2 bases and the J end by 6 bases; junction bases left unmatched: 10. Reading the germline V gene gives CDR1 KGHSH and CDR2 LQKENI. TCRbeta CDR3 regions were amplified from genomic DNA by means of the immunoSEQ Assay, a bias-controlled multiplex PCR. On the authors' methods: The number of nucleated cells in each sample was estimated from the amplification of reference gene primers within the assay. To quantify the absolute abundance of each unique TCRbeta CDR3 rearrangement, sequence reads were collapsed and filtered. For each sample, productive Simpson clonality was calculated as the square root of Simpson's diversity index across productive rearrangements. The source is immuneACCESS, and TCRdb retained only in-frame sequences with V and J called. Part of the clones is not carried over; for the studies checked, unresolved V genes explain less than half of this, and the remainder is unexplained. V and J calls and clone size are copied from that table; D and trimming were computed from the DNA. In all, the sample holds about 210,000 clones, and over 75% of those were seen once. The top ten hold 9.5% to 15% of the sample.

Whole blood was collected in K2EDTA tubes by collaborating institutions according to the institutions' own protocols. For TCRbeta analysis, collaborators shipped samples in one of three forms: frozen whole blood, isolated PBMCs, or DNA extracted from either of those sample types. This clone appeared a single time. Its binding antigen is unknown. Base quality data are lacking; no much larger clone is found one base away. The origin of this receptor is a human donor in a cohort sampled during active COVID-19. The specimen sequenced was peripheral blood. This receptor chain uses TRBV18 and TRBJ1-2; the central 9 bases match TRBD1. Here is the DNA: TGTGCCAGCTCACCAAATAGCCCGGGACAGGGAGATGGCTACACCTTC. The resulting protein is CASSPNSPGQGDGYTF.